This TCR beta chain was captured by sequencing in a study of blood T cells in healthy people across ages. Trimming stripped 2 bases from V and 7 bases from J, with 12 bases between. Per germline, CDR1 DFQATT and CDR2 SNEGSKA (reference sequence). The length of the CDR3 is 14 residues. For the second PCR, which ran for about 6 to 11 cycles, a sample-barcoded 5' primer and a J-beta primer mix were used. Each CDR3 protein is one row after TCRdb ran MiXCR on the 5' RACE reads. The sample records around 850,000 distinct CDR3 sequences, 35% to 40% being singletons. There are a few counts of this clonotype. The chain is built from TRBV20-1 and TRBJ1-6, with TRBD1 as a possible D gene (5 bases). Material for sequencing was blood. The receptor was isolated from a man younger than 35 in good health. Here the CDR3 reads CSARSPGSNSPLHF. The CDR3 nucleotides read TGCAGTGCTAGAAGTCCAGGGAGCAATTCACCCCTCCACTTT.